These 20 T cell receptor beta chains share one sample of origin, sequenced in a study of T cell changes during pregnancy in multiple sclerosis. Sequencing was performed with immunoSEQ multiplex PCR; in TCRdb, only in-frame clones are kept and a portion is missing. The table has fewer than 110,000 clones, 75% to 95% seen once. The sequencing here drew on peripheral blood, taken in the second trimester of pregnancy. The receptors were gathered from a female donor with multiple sclerosis, enrolled in a pregnancy study.

The gene calls are TRBV28 and TRBJ1-4, with a possible D match to TRBD1 (6 bases). The ends were cut back, 6 bases at V and 3 bases at J, with 14 bases in the middle. Per the germline V gene, CDR1 is MDHEN and CDR2 is SYDVKM. CDR3 size: 15 residues. The CDR3 DNA reads as TGTGCCAGCAGCTCGAGGGGGTTCTCTAATGAAAAACTGTTTTTT. Amino acids: CASSSRGFSNEKLFF.

V gene TRBV27 combines with J gene TRBJ1-2; D is possibly TRBD1 (5 bases). CDR1 and CDR2 (germline): MNHEY, SMNVEV (reference sequence). This CDR3 is 15 amino acids long. V shed 2 bases and J shed 1 base, with 11 bases lying between them. CDR3 sequence: CASSLQQDLNYGYTF. The CDR3 nucleotides read TGTGCCAGCAGTTTACAACAGGACCTTAACTATGGCTACACCTTC.

The J gene is TRBJ2-1, the V gene TRBV6-1; 10 bases agree with TRBD2. Germline-derived CDR1 and CDR2 are MNHNS and SASEGT. The CDR3 is 16 amino acids. With 2 bases clipped from V and 4 bases from J, the junction kept 5 bases outside the gene matches. CDR3 bases: TGTGCCAGCAGTGAACCTTTAGCGGGAGGTTACAATGAGCAGTTCTTC. Its protein product is CASSEPLAGGYNEQFF.

As concerns this clone: At one end the junction does not follow the germline gene, possibly because of a read error. The chain joins TRBV2 to TRBJ2-7; no firm D call. This CDR3 contains 12 residues. CDR1 and CDR2 from the germline V gene are SNHLY and FYNNEI. Written as DNA, the CDR3 is TGTGCCAGCAGGGAAGCTACCTACGAGCAGTACTTC. Encoded protein: CASREATYEQYF.

This chain uses TRBV27 with TRBJ1-2; 7 nucleotides match TRBD1. There are 12 residues in the CDR3. Per the germline V gene, CDR1 is MNHEY and CDR2 is SMNVEV (reference sequence). The junction had 3 bases not matched to a gene; V was cut back by 7 bases and J by 4 bases. CDR3 nucleotide sequence: TGTGCCAGCAAGGGGACAGCCTATGGCTACACCTTC. Translation: CASKGTAYGYTF.

This sequence joins TRBV19 and TRBJ1-2; tentatively, D is TRBD1 (5 bases). The V and J ends lost 7 bases and 7 bases respectively, with 13 bases between them. Germline CDR1 LNHDA, CDR2 SQIVND (reference sequence). CDR3 length: 12 amino acids. CDR3 DNA: TGTGCCAGTATCGACAGTAATTTTGGCTACACCTTC. Translation: CASIDSNFGYTF.

This chain links TRBV5-4 with TRBJ1-3; D remains ambiguous. The V and J ends lost 1 base and 4 bases respectively, with 9 bases between them. The CDR3 covers 14 residues. CDR1 is SGHNT and CDR2 is YYREEE in the germline V gene (reference sequence). The CDR3 DNA is TGTGCCAGCAGCTTGCGAGGGCTAGGAAACACCATATATTTT. This translates into CASSLRGLGNTIYF.

This clone turned up a few times. CDR3 amino acids: CASSVDAGASGNTIYF. CDR3 DNA: TGTGCCAGCAGCGTAGATGCAGGGGCTTCTGGAAACACCATATATTTT. The V and J genes are TRBV9 and TRBJ1-3, with D possibly TRBD1 on 6 matching bases. The CDR3 extends over 16 amino acids. Deletions cut 0 bases from V and 1 base from J, with 11 bases between. Germline V lookup: CDR1 SGDLS, CDR2 YYNGEE.

The rearrangement links TRBV25-1 to TRBJ2-3; 11 bases are shared with TRBD1. This CDR3 is 12 amino acids long. CDR1 is MGHDK and CDR2 is SYGVNS in the germline V gene. V was clipped by 8 bases and J by 14 bases; unmatched bases: 9. The CDR3 reads CASSLGQGETYF. CDR3 DNA sequence: TGTGCCAGCTCCCTGGGACAGGGGGAGACGTATTTT.

The chain couples TRBV5-1 to TRBJ2-1, with 10 bases that match TRBD1. CDR1 is SGHRS and CDR2 is YFSETQ in the germline V gene. This CDR3 spans 14 amino acids. V lost 7 bases to trimming and J lost 8 bases; unmatched junction nucleotides: 9. The CDR3 loop reads CASAGTGVEDEQFF. The CDR3, as DNA: TGCGCCAGCGCCGGGACAGGGGTTGAGGATGAGCAGTTCTTC. Filled out from reference TRBV5-1 and TRBJ2-1, the complete variable domain reads KAGVTQTPRYLIKTRGQQVTLSCSPISGHRSVSWYQQTPGQGLQFLFEYFSETQRNKGNFPGRFSGRQFSNSRSEMNVSTLELGDSALYLCASAGTGVEDEQFFGPGTRLTVL.

V is TRBV7-9 and J is TRBJ2-2; weak D call: TRBD2 (7 bases). Per the germline V gene, CDR1 is SEHNR and CDR2 is FQNEAQ (reference sequence). The CDR3 is made up of 15 amino acids. V lost 4 bases to trimming and J lost 4 bases, with 13 bases between them. The CDR3 nucleotides read TGTGCCAGCAGCTCTCGGGGGGCAATCACCGGGGAGCTGTTTTTT. Its protein is CASSSRGAITGELFF.

This clone showed up just once. The CDR3 protein is CASSLGTANEKLFF. In DNA form, the CDR3 reads TGTGCCAGCAGCTTGGGGACAGCTAATGAAAAACTGTTTTTT. The chain couples TRBV7-9 to TRBJ1-4, with 7 bases identical to TRBD1. Trimming removed 3 bases from V and 3 bases from J; junction bases left unmatched: 1. This CDR3 contains 14 residues. Germline CDR1 SEHNR, CDR2 FQNEAQ (reference sequence). The whole variable domain, filled in from reference TRBV7-9 and TRBJ1-4, reads DTGVSQNPRHKITKRGQNVTFRCDPISEHNRLYWYRQTLGQGPEFLTYFQNEAQLEKSRLLSDRFSAERPKGSFSTLEIQRTEQGDSAMYLCASSLGTANEKLFFGSGTQLSVL.

This sequence joins TRBV29-1 and TRBJ2-5; 7 nucleotides match TRBD2. The germline V gene encodes CDR1 SQVTM and CDR2 ANQGSEA. This CDR3 contains 14 residues. J was trimmed by 5 bases and V by 1 base; bases with no gene match: 7. The CDR3 loop reads CSVEGAGVGETQYF. CDR3 nucleotides: TGCAGCGTTGAAGGGGCGGGAGTGGGCGAGACCCAGTACTTC.

The chain combines TRBV7-8 with TRBJ2-7, with D hard to call. V was shortened by 1 base and J by 7 bases, with 14 bases between the two germline ends. Germline CDR1 and CDR2: SGHVS and FQNEAQ. The CDR3 is 14 residues long. The CDR3 nucleotides read TGTGCCAGCAGCTTAGGCCAGACGGTCGGGGAGCAGTACTTC. Its translation is CASSLGQTVGEQYF. Full variable domain (rest looked up from reference TRBV7-8 and TRBJ2-7): GAGVSQSPRYKVAKRGQDVALRCDPISGHVSLFWYQQALGQGPEFLTYFQNEAQLDKSGLPSDRFFAERPEGSVSTLKIQRTQQEDSAVYLCASSLGQTVGEQYFGPGTRLTVT.

V usage is TRBV28 and J usage is TRBJ2-1, with TRBD2 matching over 7 bases. V lost 3 bases, J lost 4 bases, and 6 bases stayed unmatched. This CDR3 comprises 15 residues. Germline V gene data show CDR1 as MDHEN and CDR2 as SYDVKM. The CDR3 coding sequence is TGTGCCAGCAGTTTTGTGGGTAGCGGGTACAATGAGCAGTTCTTC. Translated: CASSFVGSGYNEQFF.

This chain connects TRBV6-1 to TRBJ1-5, with a possible D match to TRBD1 (6 bases). This CDR3 has 13 amino acids. CDR1 MNHNS and CDR2 SASEGT come from the germline V gene. V dropped 8 bases and J dropped 4 bases, with 12 bases sitting between them. CDR3 sequence: CASETGFNQPQHF. DNA for the CDR3: TGTGCCAGCGAAACAGGGTTTAATCAGCCCCAGCATTTT.

The V and J genes are TRBV5-1 and TRBJ2-3; tentative D call: TRBD1 (6 bases). Deletions cut 4 bases from V and 2 bases from J, with 14 bases between. Germline V CDR1 and CDR2: SGHRS, YFSETQ. CDR3 length: 15 amino acids. The CDR3 is CASSQLGGTTDTQYF. The CDR3, as DNA: TGCGCCAGCAGCCAATTAGGGGGAACCACAGATACGCAGTATTTT.

The chain couples TRBV7-8 to TRBJ2-1; D possibly corresponds to TRBD1 (5 bases). Per germline, CDR1 SGHVS and CDR2 FQNEAQ. The CDR3 covers 12 residues. Trimming left V 3 bases short and J 10 bases short, with 10 bases between. The CDR3 nucleotides are TGTGCCAGCAGCTTGGCTCACAGGGAGCAGTTCTTC. This encodes CASSLAHREQFF.

This sequence joins TRBV7-2 and TRBJ2-1, with a tentative D call TRBD2 (5 bases). V shed 5 bases and J shed 10 bases, with 18 bases lying between them. The CDR3 covers 14 residues. Germline CDR1 is SGHTA and CDR2 is FQGNSA. CDR3 DNA: TGTGCCAGCAGCCCCAATAGCGTACTGGGAGAGCAGTTCTTC. This gives the protein CASSPNSVLGEQFF.

The chain employs TRBV5-1 and TRBJ2-2, with D perhaps TRBD1 (6 bases). The CDR3 covers 14 residues. Per the germline V gene, CDR1 is SGHRS and CDR2 is YFSETQ. The ends were cut back, 2 bases at V and 4 bases at J, with 9 bases in the middle. CDR3: CASSFGQFTGELFF. Here the CDR3 DNA reads TGCGCCAGCAGCTTTGGACAGTTCACCGGGGAGCTGTTTTTT.